A selection of T cell receptor beta chains follows, all from one sample in a study of blood T cell repertoires in COVID-19. Assay used: immunoSEQ multiplex PCR; TCRdb lists only in-frame clones, some missing. The sample carries some 41,000 clones, 70% to 90% recorded once. Sequenced input: peripheral blood. The receptors stem from a human donor in a cohort sampled during active COVID-19. The CDR3 runs from the conserved cysteine through the conserved F or W. Fields, in order: CDR3 DNA, CDR3 protein, clone size, D gene, J gene, V gene. D genes are given only for firm matches. Rows give clone size only sometimes, using once, few, many, or a class for an expanded clone.

DNA: TGTGCCAGCAGCCTGGCAGGCTATAATTCACCCCTCCACTTT
CDR3: CASSLAGYNSPLHF
size: -
D: -
J: TRBJ1-6
V: TRBV5-6

DNA: TGCAGCGTTGTGATCGGACTAGCGGGGGGCCCGGGGACCGGGGAGCTGTTTTTT
CDR3: CSVVIGLAGGPGTGELFF
size: -
D: TRBD2
J: TRBJ2-2
V: TRBV29-1

DNA: TGTGCCAGCAGCTTAGCGGCTAGCGGGGGTAGCACAGATACGCAGTATTTT
CDR3: CASSLAASGGSTDTQYF
size: -
D: TRBD2
J: TRBJ2-3
V: TRBV7-6

DNA: TGTGCCAGCAGTGAACTGGGGGCCAAATCAACAGATACGCAGTATTTT
CDR3: CASSELGAKSTDTQYF
size: -
D: -
J: TRBJ2-3
V: TRBV6-1

DNA: TGTGCCAGCAGCGCCGGAGGGCTTGGGTACACTGAAGCTTTCTTT
CDR3: CASSAGGLGYTEAFF
size: -
D: -
J: TRBJ1-1
V: TRBV7-8

DNA: TGTGCCAGCAGCCCAGGGACCGGGGAGCTGTTTTTT
CDR3: CASSPGTGELFF
size: -
D: -
J: TRBJ2-2
V: TRBV3-1/TRBV3-2

DNA: TGTGCCAGCAGTTTTGGGGGCAAATCTGGGGCCAACGTCCTGACTTTC
CDR3: CASSFGGKSGANVLTF
size: once
D: -
J: TRBJ2-6
V: TRBV6-2/TRBV6-3

DNA: TGTGCCAGCAGACCCGGACAGGGGAAGGCTTTCTTT
CDR3: CASRPGQGKAFF
size: -
D: TRBD1
J: TRBJ1-1
V: TRBV7-9

DNA: TGTGCCAGCAGTGATCAGGGCACAGATACGCAGTATTTT
CDR3: CASSDQGTDTQYF
size: -
D: -
J: TRBJ2-3
V: TRBV2

DNA: TGTGCCAGCAGGCCCCAAACAGTGAACACCGGGGAGCTGTTTTTT
CDR3: CASRPQTVNTGELFF
size: -
D: -
J: TRBJ2-2
V: TRBV2

DNA: TGTGCCAGCAGCCTGACGGAGCGGTCCGATGGCTACACCTTC
CDR3: CASSLTERSDGYTF
size: -
D: -
J: TRBJ1-2
V: TRBV6-2/TRBV6-3

DNA: TGTGCCACCAGTGATCAGGGGGCCTACGAGCAGTACTTC
CDR3: CATSDQGAYEQYF
size: -
D: TRBD1
J: TRBJ2-7
V: TRBV24-1

DNA: TGTGCCAGCAGCCAAGATCTCGGGGTACAAGGAGCTTTCTTT
CDR3: CASSQDLGVQGAFF
size: -
D: -
J: TRBJ1-1
V: TRBV3-1/TRBV3-2

DNA: TGCAGTGTTAGCTTGGAGAATGAGCAGTTCTTC
CDR3: CSVSLENEQFF
size: -
D: -
J: TRBJ2-1
V: TRBV20-1

DNA: TGTGCCAGCTCACAGACAGGGGCTGGGGCCAACGTCCTGACTTTC
CDR3: CASSQTGAGANVLTF
size: once
D: TRBD1
J: TRBJ2-6
V: TRBV18

DNA: TGTGCCACCCGACAGGGAAGGACTGAAGCTTTCTTT
CDR3: CATRQGRTEAFF
size: -
D: TRBD1
J: TRBJ1-1
V: TRBV10-3

DNA: TGTGCCATCAGTGACAGGGCCTACGAGCAGTACTTC
CDR3: CAISDRAYEQYF
size: -
D: -
J: TRBJ2-7
V: TRBV10-3

DNA: TGTGCCAGCAGCCCTCTCGGGGGAAACACCATATATTTT
CDR3: CASSPLGGNTIYF
size: -
D: -
J: TRBJ1-3
V: TRBV5-4

DNA: TGTGCCAGCTGGAAAGGAGGCTCTGGGGCCAACGTCCTGACTTTC
CDR3: CASWKGGSGANVLTF
size: -
D: -
J: TRBJ2-6
V: TRBV19

DNA: TGCGCCAGCAGACCGACAGAAAACTATGGCTACACCTTC
CDR3: CASRPTENYGYTF
size: -
D: -
J: TRBJ1-2
V: TRBV5-1

DNA: TGTGCCAGCAGGACAGGGGGCGGTCGTGGCTACACCTTC
CDR3: CASRTGGGRGYTF
size: -
D: TRBD1
J: TRBJ1-2
V: TRBV12-3/TRBV12-4

DNA: TGTGCCAGCAGTTACGTCCAGGGCGAGCTGTTTTTT
CDR3: CASSYVQGELFF
size: -
D: -
J: TRBJ2-2
V: TRBV6-6

DNA: TGTGCCAGCAGTGACTCGGGGCACCCTGGGGATTCACCCCTCCACTTT
CDR3: CASSDSGHPGDSPLHF
size: few
D: -
J: TRBJ1-6
V: TRBV6-4

DNA: TGTGCCAGCAGCCACGTAATTGGGGGCTTTCAAGAGACCCAGTACTTC
CDR3: CASSHVIGGFQETQYF
size: medium-sized
D: -
J: TRBJ2-5
V: TRBV4-2

DNA: TGTGCCAGCAGTGAGCGTGGATTGAACACTGAAGCTTTCTTT
CDR3: CASSERGLNTEAFF
size: few
D: -
J: TRBJ1-1
V: TRBV6-6

DNA: TGTGCCAGCAAGCGGGGAACAGATACGCAGTATTTT
CDR3: CASKRGTDTQYF
size: -
D: TRBD2
J: TRBJ2-3
V: TRBV2

DNA: TGCAGCGTCACCTTCGGGACAGGGGATTCCAACGTCCTGACTTTC
CDR3: CSVTFGTGDSNVLTF
size: -
D: TRBD1
J: TRBJ2-6
V: TRBV29-1

DNA: TGTGCCAGCAGCCCAGAGATGGGGCAGGGGTACTCTGGCTACACCTTC
CDR3: CASSPEMGQGYSGYTF
size: -
D: -
J: TRBJ1-2
V: TRBV3-1/TRBV3-2

DNA: TGTGCCAGCAGTTTAGTGAGTGGCGAGCAGTACTTC
CDR3: CASSLVSGEQYF
size: -
D: -
J: TRBJ2-7
V: TRBV12-3/TRBV12-4

DNA: TGTGCCAGCAGTGTTCAAGGGGGCGCGGGCACTGAAGCTTTCTTT
CDR3: CASSVQGGAGTEAFF
size: -
D: TRBD1
J: TRBJ1-1
V: TRBV2

DNA: TGCGCCAGCAGCTTGGGGCCTAGCTCCTACAATGAGCAGTTCTTC
CDR3: CASSLGPSSYNEQFF
size: medium-sized
D: -
J: TRBJ2-1
V: TRBV5-1

DNA: TGTGCCAGCAGCGTAGTGTCGGACAGTGAAGCTTTCTTT
CDR3: CASSVVSDSEAFF
size: -
D: -
J: TRBJ1-1
V: TRBV9

DNA: TGTGCCTGGAGCGTCCAGGGGGCAATGAACACTGAAGCTTTCTTT
CDR3: CAWSVQGAMNTEAFF
size: -
D: TRBD1
J: TRBJ1-1
V: TRBV30

DNA: TGCGCCAGCAGCCCCGAGGCCAGTGGTGGGTATGGCTACACCTTC
CDR3: CASSPEASGGYGYTF
size: -
D: -
J: TRBJ1-2
V: TRBV5-1

DNA: TGTGCCAGCAGTCCCGGGACAGGGGGCAGCTATGGCTACACCTTC
CDR3: CASSPGTGGSYGYTF
size: -
D: TRBD1
J: TRBJ1-2
V: TRBV7-3

DNA: TGTGCCAGCTCACCTTCGGGACAGGGGGCCGGGCAGCCCCAGCATTTT
CDR3: CASSPSGQGAGQPQHF
size: once
D: TRBD1
J: TRBJ1-5
V: TRBV18

DNA: TGTGCCAGCAGCCCACTTCGGTTCGACACTGAAGCTTTCTTT
CDR3: CASSPLRFDTEAFF
size: -
D: -
J: TRBJ1-1
V: TRBV5-5

DNA: TGCAGCGCCGCACCAGGTCTGAACACTGAAGCTTTCTTT
CDR3: CSAAPGLNTEAFF
size: -
D: -
J: TRBJ1-1
V: TRBV29-1

DNA: TGCGCCAGCAGCCAAGAAGGGGGCCGGACAGGGGAACCTTACGAGCAGTACTTC
CDR3: CASSQEGGRTGEPYEQYF
size: -
D: TRBD1
J: TRBJ2-7
V: TRBV4-1

DNA: TGTGCCAGCTCAGCGGACACTGAAGCTTTCTTT
CDR3: CASSADTEAFF
size: -
D: -
J: TRBJ1-1
V: TRBV18

DNA: TGTGCCAGTGACTTTGGGGGGAGCTCCTACAATGAGCAGTTCTTC
CDR3: CASDFGGSSYNEQFF
size: -
D: -
J: TRBJ2-1
V: TRBV9

DNA: TGTGCCAGCAGCTTGATTTGGCAGGGGAACACCGGGGAGCTGTTTTTT
CDR3: CASSLIWQGNTGELFF
size: -
D: -
J: TRBJ2-2
V: TRBV5-6

DNA: TGTGCCAGCAGCTTTGACCTCGGACAGGTAACCTCCTACGAGCAGTACTTC
CDR3: CASSFDLGQVTSYEQYF
size: -
D: TRBD1
J: TRBJ2-7
V: TRBV5-6

DNA: TGTGCCAGCTCAACGGACAGGGGGCCAGGCTACACCTTC
CDR3: CASSTDRGPGYTF
size: -
D: TRBD1
J: TRBJ1-2
V: TRBV18

DNA: TGTGCCAGCAGCTTAGTAGGCGGAAGAAACATTCAGTACTTC
CDR3: CASSLVGGRNIQYF
size: -
D: -
J: TRBJ2-4
V: TRBV7-2